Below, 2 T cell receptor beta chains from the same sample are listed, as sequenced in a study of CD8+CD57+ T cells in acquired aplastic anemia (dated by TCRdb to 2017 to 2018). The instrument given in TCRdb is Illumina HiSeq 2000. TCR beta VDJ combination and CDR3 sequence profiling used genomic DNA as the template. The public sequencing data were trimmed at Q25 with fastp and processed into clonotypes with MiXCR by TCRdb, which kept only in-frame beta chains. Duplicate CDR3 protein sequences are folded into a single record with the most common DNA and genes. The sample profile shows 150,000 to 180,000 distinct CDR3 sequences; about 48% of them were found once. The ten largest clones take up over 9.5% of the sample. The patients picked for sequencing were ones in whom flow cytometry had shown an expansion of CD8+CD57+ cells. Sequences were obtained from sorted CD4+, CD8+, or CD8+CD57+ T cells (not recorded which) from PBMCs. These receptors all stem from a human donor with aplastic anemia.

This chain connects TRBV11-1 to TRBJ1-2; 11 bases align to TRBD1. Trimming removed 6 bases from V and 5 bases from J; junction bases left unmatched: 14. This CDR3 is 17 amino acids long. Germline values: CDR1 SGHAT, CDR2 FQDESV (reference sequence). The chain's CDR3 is CASRSSDRGQGVYGYTF. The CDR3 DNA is TGTGCCAGCAGGTCGTCGGACAGGGGGCAAGGGGTATATGGCTACACCTTC. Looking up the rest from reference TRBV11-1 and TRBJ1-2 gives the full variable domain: EAEVAQSPRYKITEKSQAVAFWCDPISGHATLYWYRQILGQGPELLVQFQDESVVDDSQLPKDRFSAERLKGVDSTLKIQPAELGDSAMYLCASRSSDRGQGVYGYTFGSGTRLTVV.

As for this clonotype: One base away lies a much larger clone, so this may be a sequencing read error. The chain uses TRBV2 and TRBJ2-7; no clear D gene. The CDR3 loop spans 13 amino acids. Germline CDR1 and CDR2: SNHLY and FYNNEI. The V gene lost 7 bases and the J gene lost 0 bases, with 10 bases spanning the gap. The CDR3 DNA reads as TGTGCCAGCACCGACCTGCCCTCCTACGAGCAGTACTTC. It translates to CASTDLPSYEQYF.